Each of the 21 T cell receptor beta chains below was sequenced from the same sample in a study of response to subunit inactivated influenza vaccine. TCRdb re-derived calls from the RT-PCR reads in MiXCR, one entry per CDR3 protein. The sample lists 800,000 or so distinct CDR3 sequences, around 21% occurring once. The starting material was PBMCs from blood, obtained 5 days after vaccination. The receptor set was obtained from a man between 50 and 59 years old who received an inactivated influenza vaccine.

In its sample, this clonotype was seen a few times. The chain recombines TRBV7-3 with TRBJ1-1; the D is unclear. The CDR3 totals 13 residues. Trimming left V 8 bases short and J 0 bases short, with 10 bases between. The V gene's germline CDR1 is SGHTA and CDR2 FQGTGA. CDR3 loop: CASGRLMNTEAFF. CDR3 DNA: TGTGCCAGCGGCCGCTTAATGAACACTGAAGCTTTCTTT. The entire variable domain, with the rest obtained from reference TRBV7-3 and TRBJ1-1, is as follows: GAGVSQTPSNKVTEKGKYVELRCDPISGHTALYWYRQSLGQGPEFLIYFQGTGAADDSGLPNDRFFAVRPEGSVSTLKIQRTERGDSAVYLCASGRLMNTEAFFGQGTRLTVV.

CDR3 residues: CASSVAGQGAAIYEQYF. The CDR3, as DNA: TGTGCCAGCAGCGTAGCTGGACAGGGGGCTGCCATCTACGAGCAGTACTTC. This chain links TRBV9 with TRBJ2-7, with 11 bases fitting TRBD1. J gave up 3 bases and V 0 bases, and 8 bases lay outside the gene matches. Looked up from germline, CDR1 is SGDLS and CDR2 is YYNGEE. The CDR3 has 17 residues.

This clonotype was detected only a few times. The chain is built from TRBV5-1 and TRBJ2-3, with D perhaps TRBD2 (6 bases). Trimming took off 0 bases at V and 6 bases at J, with 14 bases between the two ends. Germline loops: CDR1 SGHRS, CDR2 YFSETQ. The CDR3 extends over 15 amino acids. The CDR3 sequence is CASSLDGLAGDTQYF. CDR3 sequence (DNA): TGCGCCAGCAGCTTGGATGGCCTGGCGGGGGATACGCAGTATTTT.

This clonotype came up a few times. J is TRBJ2-7 and V is TRBV5-1; D might be TRBD1 (6 bases). CDR1 is SGHRS and CDR2 is YFSETQ in the germline V gene. This CDR3 has 15 amino acids. Trimming took off 2 bases at V and 0 bases at J, with 12 bases between the two ends. This CDR3 is CASSLQGPSSYEQYF. In nucleotides, the CDR3 is TGCGCCAGCAGCTTACAGGGCCCTAGCTCCTACGAGCAGTACTTC.

This clonotype was counted only a few times. This chain links TRBV9 with TRBJ2-1; 7 bases are shared with TRBD2. Trimming cost V 0 bases and J 7 bases; bases outside gene matches: 10. Germline CDR1 reads SGDLS; CDR2 reads YYNGEE. The CDR3 is made up of 16 amino acids. In nucleotides, the CDR3 is TGTGCCAGCAGCGTAGTTGTTGCGGGAGTCGGAAATGAGCAGTTCTTC. Its protein product is CASSVVVAGVGNEQFF.

CDR3 in amino acids: CASSPPGTGNNEQFF. The CDR3 DNA reads as TGTGCCAGCTCACCTCCCGGGACAGGGAACAATGAGCAGTTCTTC. The chain couples TRBV18 to TRBJ2-1, with 9 bases identical to TRBD1. V shed 3 bases, J shed 5 bases, and the junction held 5 bases outside the gene matches. The CDR3 totals 15 residues. Germline CDR1 is KGHSH and CDR2 is LQKENI.

The genes are TRBV6-1 and TRBJ2-7, with 7 nucleotides matching TRBD1. CDR1 and CDR2 from the germline V gene are MNHNS and SASEGT. This CDR3 has 14 residues. V was clipped by 8 bases and J by 3 bases; unmatched bases: 10. As DNA, the CDR3 is TGTGCCAGCTGGCGTCTCGGACAGGACTACGAGCAGTACTTC. It specifies CASWRLGQDYEQYF.

The V and J genes are TRBV4-1 and TRBJ1-6, with D hard to call. The CDR3 has 16 residues. Trimming removed 1 base from V and 0 bases from J, with 7 bases in between. Germline V gene data show CDR1 as MGHRA and CDR2 as YSYEKL. The chain's CDR3 is CASSQGWSSYNSPLHF. In DNA form, the CDR3 reads TGCGCCAGCAGCCAAGGATGGAGCTCCTATAATTCACCCCTCCACTTT.

This clonotype has a count of ten or more. V usage is TRBV5-6 and J usage is TRBJ2-1; 9 nucleotides match TRBD1. The CDR3 covers 15 residues. The junction had 7 bases not matched to a gene; V was cut back by 0 bases and J by 9 bases. The germline V gene encodes CDR1 SGHDT and CDR2 YYEEEE. CDR3 amino acids: CASSLDRGLRSEQFF. The CDR3 nucleotides are TGTGCCAGCAGCTTGGACAGGGGGCTTAGGTCTGAGCAGTTCTTC.

This clonotype was picked up many times. The V call is TRBV29-1, the J call TRBJ2-5; weak D call: TRBD1 (5 bases). Trimming pared 4 bases from V and 2 bases from J, leaving 8 bases between. The CDR3 extends over 12 amino acids. Looked up from germline, CDR1 is SQVTM and CDR2 is ANQGSEA. CDR3 DNA sequence: TGCAGCGTTGCAGCAGGGCAAGAGACCCAGTACTTC. Translating it yields CSVAAGQETQYF.

This clonotype was seen a few times. The chain is built from TRBV20-1 and TRBJ1-4; D uncertain. The CDR3 sequence is 14 residues long. Between the trimmed V and J ends, which lost 0 bases and 10 bases, there was a span of 15 bases. Per the germline V gene, CDR1 is DFQATT and CDR2 is SNEGSKA (reference sequence). DNA for the CDR3: TGCAGTGCTAGAGAGATTCAAGGGTCAGGAAAACTGTTTTTT. It translates to CSAREIQGSGKLFF.

This clonotype came up a few times. V and J are TRBV15 and TRBJ2-7; D remains unclear. The CDR3 extends over 15 amino acids. V lost 0 bases to trimming and J lost 1 base, with 10 bases between them. Per germline, CDR1 LNHNV and CDR2 YYDKDF (reference sequence). The CDR3 reads CATSRDRAPSYEQYF. CDR3 DNA: TGTGCCACCAGCAGAGATAGAGCTCCATCCTACGAGCAGTACTTC. Filled out from reference TRBV15 and TRBJ2-7, the complete variable domain reads DAMVIQNPRYQVTQFGKPVTLSCSQTLNHNVMYWYQQKSSQAPKLLFHYYDKDFNNEADTPDNFQSRRPNTSFCFLDIRSPGLGDTAMYLCATSRDRAPSYEQYFGPGTRLTVT.

The CDR3 loop reads CAIMGGEGYEQYF. CDR3 coding DNA: TGTGCCATCATGGGGGGGGAGGGTTACGAGCAGTACTTC. J is TRBJ2-7 and V is TRBV10-3; 7 bases fit TRBD2. The germline V gene encodes CDR1 ENHRY and CDR2 SYGVKD. The V gene end was trimmed by 7 bases and the J gene end by 4 bases; junction bases not matched to a gene: 7. This CDR3 is built from 13 residues.

This clonotype was counted a few times. The V call is TRBV29-1, the J call TRBJ1-1, with no clear D. The CDR3 is made up of 13 amino acids. Between the trimmed V and J ends, which lost 4 bases and 1 base, there was a span of 10 bases. Per the germline V gene, CDR1 is SQVTM and CDR2 is ANQGSEA. The CDR3 region has the DNA TGCAGCGTTGCGCCACAGAGGAACACTGAAGCTTTCTTT. It codes for CSVAPQRNTEAFF.

The chain recombines TRBV18 with TRBJ2-1; D remains unclear. V lost 2 bases and J lost 0, with 8 bases in between. The CDR3 is 15 amino acids. CDR1 KGHSH and CDR2 LQKENI come from the germline V gene. This chain's CDR3 is CASSPWMSSYNEQFF. The CDR3 DNA follows: TGTGCCAGCTCACCATGGATGAGCTCCTACAATGAGCAGTTCTTC.

The gene calls are TRBV28 and TRBJ2-7, with D perhaps TRBD2 (5 bases). The CDR3 sequence is 12 residues long. Germline CDR1 reads MDHEN; CDR2 reads SYDVKM. V was pared by 8 bases and J by 3 bases, with 11 bases between. The CDR3, as DNA: TGTGCCAGCTATACACGGGGCTACGAGCAGTACTTC. Translating gives CASYTRGYEQYF.

CDR3 sequence: CASSSGGAGNNEQFF. In DNA, the CDR3 is TGCGCCAGCAGCTCCGGGGGGGCTGGTAACAATGAGCAGTTCTTC. The chain links TRBV5-1 to TRBJ2-1; TRBD2 matches 8 bases. In germline, CDR1 is SGHRS, CDR2 YFSETQ. The CDR3 is 15 residues long. The junction had 7 bases not matched to a gene; V was cut back by 3 bases and J by 5 bases.

This clonotype was observed a few times. The chain uses TRBV28 and TRBJ2-7; D unclear. The CDR3 runs to 15 residues. Per the germline V gene, CDR1 is MDHEN and CDR2 is SYDVKM. Trimming left V 5 bases short and J 2 bases short, with 16 bases between. CDR3 amino acids: CASSTRGPLAYEQYF. The DNA for the CDR3 is TGTGCCAGCAGTACACGAGGACCGCTAGCCTACGAGCAGTACTTC.

This clonotype was seen more than once but under ten times. The V call is TRBV5-1, the J call TRBJ2-1; 14 bases fit TRBD2. The CDR3 length is 16 residues. J lost 4 bases, V lost 4 bases, and 4 bases had no gene match. The V gene's germline CDR1 is SGHRS and CDR2 YFSETQ. CDR3 coding DNA: TGCGCCAGCAGCCAGGGACTAGCGGGGGCATACAATGAGCAGTTCTTC. It encodes CASSQGLAGAYNEQFF.

The gene calls are TRBV4-1 and TRBJ1-5; 9 bases are shared with TRBD1. This CDR3 has 15 residues. V gave up 6 bases and J gave up 5 bases; unmatched junction bases: 8. Germline CDR1 is MGHRA and CDR2 is YSYEKL. The CDR3 DNA follows: TGCGCCAGCAGTCGTACAGGGGGCCGGCATCAGCCCCAGCATTTT. It encodes CASSRTGGRHQPQHF.

The chain is built from TRBV7-8 and TRBJ2-1; a weak D match, TRBD2 (5 bases). V lost 5 bases to trimming and J lost 0 bases, with 11 bases between them. Germline loops: CDR1 SGHVS, CDR2 FQNEAQ. This CDR3 contains 15 residues. CDR3 sequence (DNA): TGTGCCAGCAGCCCACCAGCGGCCTCCTACAATGAGCAGTTCTTC. It specifies CASSPPAASYNEQFF.